The 13 T cell receptor beta chains in this list originate from one sample, sequenced in a study of shared clonotypes between healthy human individuals. Generated by immunoSEQ multiplex PCR, the TCRdb table keeps only in-frame clones and is missing some. The table records about 2.4 million clones, around 94% of them present only once. Sequencing input: naive CD4+ T cells sorted from blood. Subset: CD45RA+ positively selected. These receptors were collected from a man in his late teens or twenties in good health.

The rearrangement links TRBV6-6 to TRBJ2-7; a possible D gene is TRBD2 (6 bases). The CDR3 consists of 16 residues. CDR1 and CDR2 (germline): MNHNY, SVGAGI (reference sequence). Deletions cut 4 bases from V and 4 bases from J, with 20 bases between. Written as DNA, the CDR3 is TGTGCCAGCAGTTCCAGCCAACTGGGTAGCGGTTACGAGCAGTACTTC. Encoded protein: CASSSSQLGSGYEQYF.

The chain recombines TRBV4-1 with TRBJ2-7; 10 positions match TRBD2. Germline CDR1 is MGHRA and CDR2 is YSYEKL. The trim removed 0 bases at V and 5 bases at J, leaving 7 bases unmatched. This CDR3 contains 16 residues. CDR3 loop: CASSQEGLAGENEQYF. As DNA, the CDR3 is TGCGCCAGCAGCCAAGAAGGGCTAGCGGGAGAGAACGAGCAGTACTTC.

This chain connects TRBV6-4 to TRBJ2-1; TRBD2 aligns across 7 bases. V was pared by 2 bases and J by 0 bases, with 19 bases of the junction left unmatched. The CDR3 contains 21 residues. Germline V CDR1 and CDR2: MRHNA, SNTAGT. The CDR3 DNA reads TGTGCCAGCAGTGACCCCAAGGTCCAGCGGGAATATCTGCGCTCCTACAATGAGCAGTTCTTC. Protein sequence: CASSDPKVQREYLRSYNEQFF.

The chain joins TRBV10-3 to TRBJ1-2; D possibly corresponds to TRBD1 (5 bases). This CDR3 is 15 amino acids long. V was clipped by 2 bases and J by 1 base, with 11 bases between them. From germline, CDR1 is ENHRY and CDR2 SYGVKD. CDR3 amino acids: CAISEGRGLNYGYTF. Written as DNA, the CDR3 is TGTGCCATCAGTGAGGGACGGGGACTTAACTATGGCTACACCTTC.

The chain carries TRBV11-3 and TRBJ2-5, with D perhaps matching TRBD2 (7 bases). Germline CDR1 and CDR2: SGHNT and YENEEA. The ends were cut back, 4 bases at V and 1 base at J, with 13 bases in the middle. This CDR3 region has 15 residues. DNA for the CDR3: TGTGCCAGCAGCTCAGCAGGGGAGGGCCAAGAGACCCAGTACTTC. Translating it yields CASSSAGEGQETQYF.

The rearrangement joins TRBV6-5 to TRBJ1-4; no definite D call. Germline loops: CDR1 MNHEY, CDR2 SVGAGI. V was trimmed by 6 bases and J by 10 bases, leaving 12 bases between them. CDR3 length: 12 amino acids. CDR3 region: CASSPKAGKLFF. Written as DNA, the CDR3 is TGTGCCAGCAGCCCCAAGGCGGGAAAACTGTTTTTT.

The V call is TRBV2, the J call TRBJ2-1; D gene unclear. The CDR3 extends over 18 amino acids. V lost 4 bases, J lost 0 bases, and 19 bases lay in between. Germline V gene data show CDR1 as SNHLY and CDR2 as FYNNEI. The CDR3 DNA sequence: TGTGCCAGCAGTGCTACAGCAGCCAGTGTTCTCTCCTACAATGAGCAGTTCTTC. Amino acid sequence: CASSATAASVLSYNEQFF.

This sequence joins TRBV9 and TRBJ1-2; 7 bases map to TRBD1. Germline CDR1 SGDLS, CDR2 YYNGEE. The ends lost 3 bases at V and 1 base at J; junction bases unmatched: 6. The CDR3 length is 15 residues. The CDR3 DNA is TGTGCCAGCAGCGGTCCACAGGGGTTTAACTATGGCTACACCTTC. Amino acid sequence: CASSGPQGFNYGYTF.

The chain has TRBV11-2 and TRBJ1-2; 9 positions match TRBD1. The CDR3 sequence is 15 residues long. Germline assignment: CDR1 SGHAT and CDR2 FQNNGV. V shed 5 bases and J 4 bases; nucleotides not matched to a gene: 8. The CDR3 loop reads CASSLTGQGIYGYTF. CDR3 DNA: TGTGCCAGCAGCCTGACGGGACAGGGTATCTATGGCTACACCTTC.

The V call is TRBV5-4, the J call TRBJ1-1; 8 bases line up with TRBD1. After removal of 5 bases from V and 2 bases from J, the junction contained 11 bases not matched to a gene. This CDR3 comprises 16 residues. Germline V gene lookup returns CDR1 SGHNT and CDR2 YYREEE (reference sequence). DNA of the CDR3: TGTGCCAGCAGGTCCGGGACAGGTGGTTCTAACACTGAAGCTTTCTTT. Encoded protein: CASRSGTGGSNTEAFF.

Remarks on this clone: Other nucleotide sequences in the sample specify the same CDR3. The J gene is TRBJ2-1, the V gene TRBV5-1; 13 nucleotides match TRBD2. J was trimmed by 3 bases and V by 3 bases; bases with no gene match: 3. This CDR3 contains 16 residues. The germline gives CDR1 SGHRS, CDR2 YFSETQ. For the CDR3, the DNA is TGCGCCAGCAGCTCCGGACTAGCGGGGGTCTACAATGAGCAGTTCTTC. Amino acid sequence: CASSSGLAGVYNEQFF.

The CDR3 DNA sequence: TGTGCCAGCTCACCGGTTAGCGGGATCACAGATACGCAGTATTTT. It encodes CASSPVSGITDTQYF. This chain uses TRBV18 with TRBJ2-3, with TRBD2 identical over 8 bases. This CDR3 contains 15 residues. V was pared by 3 bases and J by 2 bases, with 4 bases of the junction left unmatched. Germline V gene lookup returns CDR1 KGHSH and CDR2 LQKENI. Drawing the rest from reference TRBV18 and TRBJ2-3, the complete variable domain is NAGVMQNPRHLVRRRGQEARLRCSPMKGHSHVYWYRQLPEEGLKFMVYLQKENIIDESGMPKERFSAEFPKEGPSILRIQQVVRGDSAAYFCASSPVSGITDTQYFGPGTRLTVL.

This clone was recorded only once. This sequence joins TRBV10-3 and TRBJ2-2, with TRBD1 identical over 8 bases. The CDR3 is 15 amino acids. The germline V gene encodes CDR1 ENHRY and CDR2 SYGVKD. V dropped 7 bases and J dropped 1; count of bases not matched to a gene: 5. The DNA for the CDR3 is TGTGCCATCACCTCCGGGACAGGGAACACCGGGGAGCTGTTTTTT. Its protein is CAITSGTGNTGELFF.